The entry below gives a single T cell receptor (beta chain) sequence along with its context. Antigen specificity is unknown. The data belong to a study of a mutant IDH1 vaccine in newly diagnosed glioma. Overall study context: Earlier therapy was either radiotherapy, temozolomide, or both, and most got both.

The protocol was immunoSEQ multiplex PCR, while the TCRdb copy is restricted to in-frame clones and leaves out a portion. This table holds around 29,000 clones, roughly 87% found once. Time point noted: week 5, during vaccination. A 20-mer mutant IDH1 peptide at 300 ug was injected subcutaneously with topical imiquimod. Tumors from donors were new WHO grade 3 or 4 IDH1-mutant astrocytomas with ATRX loss. Sample: peripheral blood mononuclear cells (PBMCs), taken from a glioma patient whose treatment included an IDH1 peptide vaccine. The source of this sequence is a woman aged 40-49 years with glioma. Some clones in this sample may be carry-over from other donors' samples.

DNA of the CDR3: TGTGCCAGCAGTCGACAGGGGGCGGAAGAAAAACTGTTTTTT. Translation gives CASSRQGAEEKLFF. The rearrangement joins TRBV9 to TRBJ1-4, with 10 bases identical to TRBD1. The CDR3 loop spans 14 amino acids. Germline CDR1 and CDR2: SGDLS and YYNGEE. The V segment lost 5 bases and the J segment 8 bases; nucleotides outside the gene matches: 6.